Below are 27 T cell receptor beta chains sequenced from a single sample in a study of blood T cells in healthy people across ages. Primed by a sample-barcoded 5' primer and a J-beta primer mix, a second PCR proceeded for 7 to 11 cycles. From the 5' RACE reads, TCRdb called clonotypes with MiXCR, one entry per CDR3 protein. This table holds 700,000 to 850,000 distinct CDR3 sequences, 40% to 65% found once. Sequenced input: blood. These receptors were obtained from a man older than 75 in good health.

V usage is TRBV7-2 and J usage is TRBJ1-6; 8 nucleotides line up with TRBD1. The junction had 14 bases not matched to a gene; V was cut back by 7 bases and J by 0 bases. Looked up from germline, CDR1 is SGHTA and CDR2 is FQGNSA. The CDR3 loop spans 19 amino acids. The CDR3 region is CASNSRTNRGASYNSPLHF. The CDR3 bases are TGTGCCAGCAACTCCAGAACTAACAGGGGGGCCTCCTATAATTCACCCCTCCACTTT.

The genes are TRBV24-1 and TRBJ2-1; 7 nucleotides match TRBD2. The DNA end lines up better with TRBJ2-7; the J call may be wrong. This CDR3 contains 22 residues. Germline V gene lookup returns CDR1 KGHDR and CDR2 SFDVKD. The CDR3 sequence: CATSDLPRLAAHFGSSYNEQYF. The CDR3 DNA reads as TGTGCCACCAGTGATTTGCCTCGGCTAGCGGCACACTTTGGGAGCTCCTACAATGAGCAGTACTTC.

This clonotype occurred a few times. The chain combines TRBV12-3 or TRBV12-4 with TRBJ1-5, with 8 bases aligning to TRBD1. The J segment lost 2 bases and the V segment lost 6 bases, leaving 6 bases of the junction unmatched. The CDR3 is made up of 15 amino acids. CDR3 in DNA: TGTGCCAGCAGGGAGACAGGGGCGGGCAATCAGCCCCAGCATTTT. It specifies CASRETGAGNQPQHF.

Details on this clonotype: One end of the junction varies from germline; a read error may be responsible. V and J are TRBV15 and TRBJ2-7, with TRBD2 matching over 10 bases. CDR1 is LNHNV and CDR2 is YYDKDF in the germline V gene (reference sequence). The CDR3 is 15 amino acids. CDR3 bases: TGTGTCACCAGCAGAGCGGGGGGGCAGGACTACGAGCAGTACTTC. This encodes CVTSRAGGQDYEQYF.

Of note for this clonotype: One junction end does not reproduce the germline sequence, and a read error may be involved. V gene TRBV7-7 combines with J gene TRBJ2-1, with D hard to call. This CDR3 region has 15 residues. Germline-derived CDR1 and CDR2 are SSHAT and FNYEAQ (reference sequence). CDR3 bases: TGTGCTAGCAGCCCTCACCTTTTATCCTACAATGAGCAGTTCTTC. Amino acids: CASSPHLLSYNEQFF.

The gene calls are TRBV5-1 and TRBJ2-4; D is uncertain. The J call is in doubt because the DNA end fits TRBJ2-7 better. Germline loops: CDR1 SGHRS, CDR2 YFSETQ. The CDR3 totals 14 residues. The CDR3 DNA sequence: TGCGCCAGCAGCCCGTCGCAGCTGATCTCCGAGCAGTACTTC. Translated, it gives CASSPSQLISEQYF.

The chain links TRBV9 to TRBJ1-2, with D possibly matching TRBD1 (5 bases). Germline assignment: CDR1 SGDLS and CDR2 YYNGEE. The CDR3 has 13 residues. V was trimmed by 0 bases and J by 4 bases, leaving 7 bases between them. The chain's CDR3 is CASSVAGFYGYTF. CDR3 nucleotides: TGTGCCAGCAGCGTAGCAGGGTTCTATGGCTACACCTTC.

The CDR3, as DNA: TGTGCCAGCAGCAAACCTGGGACAGTGCCCTCCTACGAGCAGTACTTC. It translates to CASSKPGTVPSYEQYF. The chain uses TRBV11-2 and TRBJ2-5; TRBD1 matches 7 bases. The J call is doubtful: the DNA matches TRBJ2-7 better. Germline CDR1 and CDR2: SGHAT and FQNNGV. The CDR3 is 16 residues long.

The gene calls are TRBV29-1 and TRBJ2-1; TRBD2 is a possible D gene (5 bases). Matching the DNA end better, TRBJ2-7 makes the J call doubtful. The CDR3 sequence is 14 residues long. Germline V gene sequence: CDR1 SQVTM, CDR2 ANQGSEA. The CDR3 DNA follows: TGCAGCGTCGTAGGATCGAGGGAATACAATGAGCAGTACTTC. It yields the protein CSVVGSREYNEQYF.

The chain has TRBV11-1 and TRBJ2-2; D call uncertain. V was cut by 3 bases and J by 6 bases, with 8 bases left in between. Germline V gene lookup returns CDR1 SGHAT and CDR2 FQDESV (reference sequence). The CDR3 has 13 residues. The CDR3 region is CASSFRAAGELFF. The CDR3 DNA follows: TGTGCCAGCAGCTTCCGAGCTGCCGGGGAGCTGTTTTTT.

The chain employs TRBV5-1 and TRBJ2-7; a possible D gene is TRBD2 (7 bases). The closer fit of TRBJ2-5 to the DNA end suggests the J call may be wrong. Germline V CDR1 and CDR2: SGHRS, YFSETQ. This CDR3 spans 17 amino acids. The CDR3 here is CASSYFVMRGRKETQYF. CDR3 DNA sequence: TGCGCCAGCAGCTACTTCGTGATGCGGGGGCGGAAGGAGACCCAGTACTTC.

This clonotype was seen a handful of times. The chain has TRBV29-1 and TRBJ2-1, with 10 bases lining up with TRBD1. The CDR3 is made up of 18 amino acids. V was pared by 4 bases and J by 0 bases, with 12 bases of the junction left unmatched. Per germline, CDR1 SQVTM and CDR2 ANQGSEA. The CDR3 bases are TGCAGCGTTGGACCCGGGACAGGGGCTAAGAGCTCCTACAATGAGCAGTTCTTC. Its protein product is CSVGPGTGAKSSYNEQFF.

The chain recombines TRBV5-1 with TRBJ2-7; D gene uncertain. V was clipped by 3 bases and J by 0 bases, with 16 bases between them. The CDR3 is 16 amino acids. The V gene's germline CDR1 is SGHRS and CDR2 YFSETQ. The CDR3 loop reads CASSSGEAVSSYEQYF. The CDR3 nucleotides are TGCGCCAGCAGCTCCGGAGAGGCGGTAAGCTCCTACGAGCAGTACTTC.

The chain's CDR3 is CASSLGLAGGPSSETQYF. The CDR3 nucleotides are TGCGCCAGCAGCCTAGGACTAGCGGGAGGGCCCTCTTCTGAGACCCAGTACTTC. The chain recombines TRBV5-1 with TRBJ2-5; 15 nucleotides align to TRBD2. Germline CDR1 SGHRS, CDR2 YFSETQ. The CDR3 is made up of 18 amino acids. V was clipped by 4 bases and J by 5 bases; unmatched bases: 12.

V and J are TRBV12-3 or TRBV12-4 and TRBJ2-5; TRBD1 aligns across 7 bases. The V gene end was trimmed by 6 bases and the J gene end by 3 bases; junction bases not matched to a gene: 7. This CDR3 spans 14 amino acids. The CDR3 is CASRSYRGKETQYF. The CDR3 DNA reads TGTGCCAGCAGGAGTTACAGGGGAAAAGAGACCCAGTACTTC.

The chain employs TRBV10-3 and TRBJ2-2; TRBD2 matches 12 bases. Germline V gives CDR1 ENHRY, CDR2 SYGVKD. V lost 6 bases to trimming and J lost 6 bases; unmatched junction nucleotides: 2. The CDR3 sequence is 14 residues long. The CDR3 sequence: CAIRTSGSPGELFF. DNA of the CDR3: TGTGCCATCAGGACTAGCGGGAGTCCCGGGGAGCTGTTTTTT.

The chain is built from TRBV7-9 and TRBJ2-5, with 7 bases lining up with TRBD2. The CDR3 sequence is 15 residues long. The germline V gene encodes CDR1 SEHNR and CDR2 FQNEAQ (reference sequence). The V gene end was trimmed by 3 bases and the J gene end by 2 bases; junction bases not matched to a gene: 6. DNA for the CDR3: TGTGCCAGCAGCTTCCCAAAGGGACTACAAGAGACCCAGTACTTC. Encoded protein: CASSFPKGLQETQYF.

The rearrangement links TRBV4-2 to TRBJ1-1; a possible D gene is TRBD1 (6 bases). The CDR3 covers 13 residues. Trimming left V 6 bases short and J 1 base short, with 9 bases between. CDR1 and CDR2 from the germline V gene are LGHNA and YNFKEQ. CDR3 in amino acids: CASRLQGNTEAFF. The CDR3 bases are TGTGCCAGCAGGCTACAGGGGAACACTGAAGCTTTCTTT.

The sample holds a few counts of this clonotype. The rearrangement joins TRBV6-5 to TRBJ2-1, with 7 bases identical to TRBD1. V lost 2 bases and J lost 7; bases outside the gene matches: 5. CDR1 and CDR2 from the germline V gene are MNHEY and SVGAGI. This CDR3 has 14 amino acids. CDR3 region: CASSYGTVRNEQFF. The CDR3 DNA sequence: TGTGCCAGCAGTTACGGGACAGTCAGGAATGAGCAGTTCTTC.

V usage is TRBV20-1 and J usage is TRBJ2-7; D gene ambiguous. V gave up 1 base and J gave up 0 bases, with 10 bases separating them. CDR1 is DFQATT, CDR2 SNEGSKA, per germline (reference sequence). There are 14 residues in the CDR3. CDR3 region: CSARVPLGSYEQYF. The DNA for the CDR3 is TGCAGTGCTAGAGTCCCCTTGGGCTCCTACGAGCAGTACTTC.

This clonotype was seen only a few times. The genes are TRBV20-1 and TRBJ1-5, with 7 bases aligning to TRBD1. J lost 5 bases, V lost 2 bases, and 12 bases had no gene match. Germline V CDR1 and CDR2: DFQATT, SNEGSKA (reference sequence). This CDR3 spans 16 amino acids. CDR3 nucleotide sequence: TGCAGTGCTAGAATAGCAGGGGGGGGTGCATATCAGCCCCAGCATTTT. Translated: CSARIAGGGAYQPQHF.

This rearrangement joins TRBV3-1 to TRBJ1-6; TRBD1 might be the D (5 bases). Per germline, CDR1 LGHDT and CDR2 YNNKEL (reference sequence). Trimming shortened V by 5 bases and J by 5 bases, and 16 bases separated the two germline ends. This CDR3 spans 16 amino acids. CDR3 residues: CASSIGAGTDNSPLHF. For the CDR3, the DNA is TGTGCCAGCAGCATTGGGGCCGGGACGGATAATTCACCCCTCCACTTT.

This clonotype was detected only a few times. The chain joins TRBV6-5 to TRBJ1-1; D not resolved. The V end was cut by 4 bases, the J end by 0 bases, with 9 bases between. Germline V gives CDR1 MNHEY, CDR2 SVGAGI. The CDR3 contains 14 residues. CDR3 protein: CASSSPGMNTEAFF. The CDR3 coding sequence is TGTGCCAGCAGTTCCCCCGGGATGAACACTGAAGCTTTCTTT.

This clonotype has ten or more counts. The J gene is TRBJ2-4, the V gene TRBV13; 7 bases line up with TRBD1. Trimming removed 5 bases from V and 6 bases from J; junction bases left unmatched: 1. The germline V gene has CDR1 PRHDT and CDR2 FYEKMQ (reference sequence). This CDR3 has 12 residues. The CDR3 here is CASSRDRNIQYF. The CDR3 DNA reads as TGTGCCAGCAGCCGGGACAGAAACATTCAGTACTTC. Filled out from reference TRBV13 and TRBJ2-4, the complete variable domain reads AAGVIQSPRHLIKEKRETATLKCYPIPRHDTVYWYQQGPGQDPQFLISFYEKMQSDKGSIPDRFSAQQFSDYHSELNMSSLELGDSALYFCASSRDRNIQYFGAGTRLSVL.

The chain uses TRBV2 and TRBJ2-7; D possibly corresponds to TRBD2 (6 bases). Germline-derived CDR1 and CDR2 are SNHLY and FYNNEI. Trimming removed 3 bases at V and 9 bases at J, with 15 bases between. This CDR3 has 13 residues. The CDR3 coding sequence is TGTGCCAGCAGTGAGCGGGGATTTGAAGGGCAGTACTTC. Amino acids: CASSERGFEGQYF.

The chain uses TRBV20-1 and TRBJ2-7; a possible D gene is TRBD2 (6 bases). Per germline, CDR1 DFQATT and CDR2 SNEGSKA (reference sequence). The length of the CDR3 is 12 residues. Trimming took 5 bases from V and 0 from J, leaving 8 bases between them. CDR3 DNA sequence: TGCAGTGCTGGGACTTCCTCCTACGAGCAGTACTTC. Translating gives CSAGTSSYEQYF.

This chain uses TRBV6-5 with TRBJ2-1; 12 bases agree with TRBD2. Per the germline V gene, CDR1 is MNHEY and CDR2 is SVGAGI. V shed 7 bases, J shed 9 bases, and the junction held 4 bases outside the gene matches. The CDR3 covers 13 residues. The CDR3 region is CASTRTSGIEQFF. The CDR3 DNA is TGTGCCAGCACCAGGACTAGCGGGATTGAGCAGTTCTTC.